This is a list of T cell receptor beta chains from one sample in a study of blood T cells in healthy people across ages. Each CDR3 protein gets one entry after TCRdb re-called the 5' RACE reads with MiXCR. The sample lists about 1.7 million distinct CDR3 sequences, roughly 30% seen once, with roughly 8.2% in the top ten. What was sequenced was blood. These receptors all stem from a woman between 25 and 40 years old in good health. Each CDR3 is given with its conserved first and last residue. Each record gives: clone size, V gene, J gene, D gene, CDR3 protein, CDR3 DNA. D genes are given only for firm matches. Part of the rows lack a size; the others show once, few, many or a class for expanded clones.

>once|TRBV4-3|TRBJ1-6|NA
CVSSQDPQSPLHF
TGCGTCAGCAGCCAAGACCCGCAGTCACCCCTCCACTTT
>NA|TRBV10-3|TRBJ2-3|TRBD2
CAIERGRQRTDTQYF
TGTGCCATCGAGCGGGGTAGACAGCGCACAGATACGCAGTATTTT
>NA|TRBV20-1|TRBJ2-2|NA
CSARDRVLGELFF
TGCAGTGCTAGAGATCGGGTGCTTGGGGAGCTGTTTTTT
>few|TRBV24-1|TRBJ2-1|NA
CATSDDMDRQFF
TGTGCCACCAGTGATGACATGGACAGGCAGTTCTTC
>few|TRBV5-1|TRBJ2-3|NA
CASSSTSFPDTQYF
TGCGCCAGCAGCTCGACTAGTTTCCCAGATACGCAGTATTTT
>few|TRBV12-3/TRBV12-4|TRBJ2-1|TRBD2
CASSPGTSGDVYNEQFF
TGTGCCAGCAGTCCGGGGACTAGCGGGGATGTCTACAATGAGCAGTTCTTC
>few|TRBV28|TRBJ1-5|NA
CASTLNRNQPQHF
TGTGCCAGCACCCTGAACAGGAATCAGCCCCAGCATTTT
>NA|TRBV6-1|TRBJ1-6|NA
CASNRQRNNSPLHF
TGTGCCAGCAACCGACAGAGAAACAATTCACCCCTCCACTTT
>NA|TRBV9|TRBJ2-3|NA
CASSDDRSTDTQYF
TGTGCCAGCAGCGACGACAGAAGCACAGATACGCAGTATTTT
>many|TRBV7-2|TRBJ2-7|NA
CASSYRILDEQYF
TGTGCCAGCAGCTACCGCATCCTGGACGAGCAGTACTTC
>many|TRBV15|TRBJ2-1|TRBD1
CATSRRTGGQQFF
TGTGCCACCAGCAGAAGGACAGGGGGCCAGCAGTTCTTC
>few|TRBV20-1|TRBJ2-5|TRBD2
CSARIPSGIETQYF
TGCAGTGCTAGGATTCCTAGCGGGATAGAGACCCAGTACTTC
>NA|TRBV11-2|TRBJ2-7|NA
CASSPSRTSYNEQYF
TGTGCCAGCAGCCCTTCTCGAACCTCCTACAATGAGCAGTACTTC
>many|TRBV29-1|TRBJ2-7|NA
CSALPSGAYEQYF
TGCAGCGCATTGCCGTCAGGGGCCTACGAGCAGTACTTC
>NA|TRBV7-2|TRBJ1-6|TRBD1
CASRGQGTYNSPLHF
TGTGCCAGCAGGGGACAGGGGACCTATAATTCACCCCTCCACTTT
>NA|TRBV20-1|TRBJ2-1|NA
CSARDVRDSCNEQFF
TGCAGTGCTAGAGATGTGCGGGACTCCTGCAATGAGCAGTTCTTC
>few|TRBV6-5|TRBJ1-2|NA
CASSPGRGPSYGYTF
TGTGCCAGCAGCCCAGGGAGGGGTCCCTCATATGGCTACACCTTC
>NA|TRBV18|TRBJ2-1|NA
CACSPGEGDEQFF
TGTGCCTGCTCACCGGGCGAGGGGGATGAGCAGTTCTTC
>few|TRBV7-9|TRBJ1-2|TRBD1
CASSLRDRDDGYTF
TGTGCCAGCAGCTTAAGGGACAGGGATGATGGCTACACCTTC
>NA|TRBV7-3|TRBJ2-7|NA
CASSPSPGLAYEQYF
TGTGCCAGCAGCCCTTCCCCAGGACTTGCCTACGAGCAGTACTTC
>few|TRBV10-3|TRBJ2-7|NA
CAIKGGAAYEQYF
TGTGCCATCAAGGGGGGGGCTGCGTACGAGCAGTACTTC
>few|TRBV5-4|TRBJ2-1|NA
CASSGTAHEQFF
TGTGCCAGCAGCGGGACCGCACATGAGCAGTTCTTC
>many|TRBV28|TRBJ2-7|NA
CASSFSDSYEQYF
TGTGCCAGCAGTTTCAGTGATTCCTACGAGCAGTACTTC
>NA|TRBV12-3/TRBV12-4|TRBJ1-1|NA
CASSWEGNMNTEAFF
TGTGCCAGCAGTTGGGAGGGGAACATGAACACTGAAGCTTTCTTT
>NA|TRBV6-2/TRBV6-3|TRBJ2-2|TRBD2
CASSPGGKDTGELFF
TGTGCCAGCTCGCCGGGGGGAAAGGACACCGGGGAGCTGTTTTTT
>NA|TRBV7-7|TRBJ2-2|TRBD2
CASSFGRGAITGELFF
TGTGCCAGCAGCTTTGGGCGGGGGGCGATCACCGGGGAGCTGTTTTTT
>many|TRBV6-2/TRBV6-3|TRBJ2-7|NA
CASKDLASVYEQYF
TGTGCCAGCAAAGACCTAGCGTCGGTCTACGAGCAGTACTTC
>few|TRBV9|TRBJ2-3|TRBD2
CASSIGTSGSSDTQYF
TGTGCCAGCAGCATCGGGACTAGCGGGAGCTCAGATACGCAGTATTTT
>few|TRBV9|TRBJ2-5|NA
CASSPASAQETQYF
TGTGCCAGCAGCCCGGCGAGCGCCCAAGAGACCCAGTACTTC
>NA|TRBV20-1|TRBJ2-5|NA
CSARLPYQETQYF
TGCAGTGCTCGACTACCGTACCAAGAGACCCAGTACTTC
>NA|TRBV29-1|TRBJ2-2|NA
CSVGRAPGTGELFF
TGCAGCGTTGGCCGGGCCCCAGGCACCGGGGAGCTGTTTTTT
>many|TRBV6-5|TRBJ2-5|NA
CASSYTGSQETQYF
TGTGCCAGCAGTTACACGGGAAGTCAAGAGACCCAGTACTTC
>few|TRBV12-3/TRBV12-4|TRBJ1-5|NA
CASRRVLGQPQHF
TGTGCCAGCAGGCGAGTCCTAGGGCAGCCCCAGCATTTT
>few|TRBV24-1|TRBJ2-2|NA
CATSDRVTGELFF
TGTGCCACCAGTGACAGGGTCACCGGGGAGCTGTTTTTT
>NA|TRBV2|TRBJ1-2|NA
CASTSGSSSDLGYTF
TGTGCCAGCACTTCTGGATCAAGTTCCGATTTAGGCTACACCTTC
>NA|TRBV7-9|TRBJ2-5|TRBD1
CASSLVRTGRGETQYF
TGTGCCAGCAGCTTAGTCCGGACAGGGAGAGGGGAGACCCAGTACTTC
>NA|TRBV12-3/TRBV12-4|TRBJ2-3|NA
CTSSLRGGGPEDTQYF
TGTACCAGCAGTTTAAGGGGGGGAGGGCCTGAAGATACGCAGTATTTT
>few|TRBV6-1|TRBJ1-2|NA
CAISEGGENYGYTF
TGTGCCATCAGTGAAGGGGGGGAGAACTATGGCTACACCTTC
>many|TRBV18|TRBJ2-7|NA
CASSPEVLSYEQYF
TGTGCCAGCTCACCAGAGGTATTGAGCTACGAGCAGTACTTC
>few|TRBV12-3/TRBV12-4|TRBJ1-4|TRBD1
CASSPSGGRQGKLFF
TGTGCCAGCAGCCCCTCCGGCGGGCGACAGGGAAAACTGTTTTTT
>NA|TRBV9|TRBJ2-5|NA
CASALGGARGETQYF
TGTGCCAGCGCCCTCGGAGGAGCCCGCGGAGAGACCCAGTACTTC
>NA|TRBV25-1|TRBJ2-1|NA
CASTLTGRPYNEQFF
TGTGCCAGCACTCTAACTGGCCGCCCCTACAATGAGCAGTTCTTC
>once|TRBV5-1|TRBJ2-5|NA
CASSGPGSQETQYF
TGCGCCAGCAGCGGCCCCGGGAGCCAAGAGACCCAGTACTTC
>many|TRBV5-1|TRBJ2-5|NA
CASSLVPEVETQYF
TGCGCCAGCAGCTTGGTTCCGGAGGTGGAGACCCAGTACTTC
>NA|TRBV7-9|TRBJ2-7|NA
CASSPPLGGNEQYF
TGTGCCAGCAGCCCCCCTCTGGGAGGAAACGAGCAGTACTTC